Described below is a single T cell receptor beta chain sequence and its context. Its antigen remains unidentified. These data belong to a study of CD8+ T cells in alopecia areata. Study-level points and caveats: Lesional scalp, especially alopecia totalis/universalis, showed higher clonality than normal scalp.

Extracted RNA was reverse transcribed, and the resulting cDNA served as sequencing template. Sequencing was performed with immunoSEQ multiplex PCR; in TCRdb, only in-frame clones are kept and a portion is missing. The repertoire consists of under 250,000 clones, with approximately 60% occurring once and the leading ten covering around 5%. The CDR3 covers 16 residues. Germline assignment: CDR1 SGDLS and CDR2 YYNGEE. Trimming pared 0 bases from V and 6 bases from J, leaving 17 bases between. The source is a human donor in good health. The chain recombines TRBV9 with TRBJ2-3; weak D call: TRBD2 (6 bases). What was sequenced was CD8+ T cells sorted from blood. The CDR3 region is CASSVEASAGGDTQYF. CDR3 nucleotides: TGTGCCAGCAGCGTAGAGGCTAGCGCGGGCGGGGATACGCAGTATTTT.